The 11 T cell receptor beta chains below come from one sample, sequenced in a study of cytomegalovirus exposure and HLA in healthy donors. Primers for the PCR totalled 60 Vbeta and 13 Jbeta. Produced via immunoSEQ multiplex PCR; TCRdb's table is partial and in-frame only. Here the sample spans about 200,000 clones, about four fifths being singletons. Sequencing was carried out using PBMCs. These TCRs come from a boy aged 2-9 years in good health and CMV-seronegative.

The rearrangement joins TRBV7-3 to TRBJ2-7; possibly TRBD1 for D (7 bases). V lost 5 bases and J lost 5, with 19 bases in between. CDR1 is SGHTA and CDR2 is FQGTGA in the germline V gene. The CDR3 runs to 15 residues. The CDR3 protein is CASSPGRDSFHEQYF. The CDR3 region has the DNA TGTGCCAGCAGCCCAGGGCGGGACAGTTTCCACGAGCAGTACTTC.

About this clone: The identical CDR3 is also encoded by other nucleotide sequences in the sample. The J gene is TRBJ2-7, the V gene TRBV20-1, with D unresolved. Germline-derived CDR1 and CDR2 are DFQATT and SNEGSKA (reference sequence). The CDR3 extends over 11 amino acids. V lost 6 bases, J lost 0 bases, and 6 bases lay in between. The CDR3 sequence is CSASSSYEQYF. In DNA, the CDR3 is TGCAGTGCCTCGAGCTCCTACGAGCAGTACTTC.

The J gene is TRBJ2-3, the V gene TRBV7-9, with 10 bases that match TRBD2. Trimming cost V 1 base and J 10 bases; bases outside gene matches: 11. CDR1 is SEHNR, CDR2 FQNEAQ, per germline (reference sequence). This CDR3 spans 16 amino acids. The CDR3 coding sequence is TGTGCCAGCAGCTTAGTAGCGGGGGGCCTGTTCGATCCGCAGTATTTT. This encodes CASSLVAGGLFDPQYF. The full variable domain, in which reference TRBV7-9 and TRBJ2-3 provide the parts outside the CDR3, is DTGVSQNPRHKITKRGQNVTFRCDPISEHNRLYWYRQTLGQGPEFLTYFQNEAQLEKSRLLSDRFSAERPKGSFSTLEIQRTEQGDSAMYLCASSLVAGGLFDPQYFGPGTRLTVL.

CDR3 coding DNA: TGTGCCACCAGCAGACCTAGGACAGGGGGGAACTATGGCTACACCTTC. Encoded protein: CATSRPRTGGNYGYTF. The chain couples TRBV15 to TRBJ1-2; 10 nucleotides agree with TRBD1. Germline CDR1 and CDR2: LNHNV and YYDKDF (reference sequence). The CDR3 runs to 16 residues. J was trimmed by 2 bases and V by 2 bases; bases with no gene match: 5.

The chain couples TRBV6-6 to TRBJ2-1; possibly TRBD2 for D (6 bases). The V end was cut by 0 bases, the J end by 7 bases, with 10 bases between. Germline V gene data show CDR1 as MNHNY and CDR2 as SVGAGI (reference sequence). CDR3 length: 14 residues. The CDR3 sequence: CASSYSGGRNEQFF. The CDR3 DNA sequence: TGTGCCAGCAGTTACTCGGGGGGTAGGAATGAGCAGTTCTTC.

The rearrangement uses TRBV2 and TRBJ1-1; D unresolved. The CDR3 extends over 15 amino acids. From germline, CDR1 is SNHLY and CDR2 FYNNEI. V shed 4 bases and J shed 1 base, with 13 bases lying between them. CDR3 loop: CASSGEVSTNTEAFF. The CDR3 DNA reads as TGTGCCAGCAGTGGGGAGGTCTCTACGAACACTGAAGCTTTCTTT.

The rearrangement joins TRBV4-1 to TRBJ2-3; D perhaps matches TRBD2 (5 bases). Trimming cost V 4 bases and J 0 bases, with 14 bases left between them. CDR1 MGHRA and CDR2 YSYEKL come from the germline V gene. The CDR3 is 16 residues long. The CDR3 nucleotides are TGCGCCAGCAGCCTGCGGGTGGGCGGTAGCACAGATACGCAGTATTTT. This sequence encodes CASSLRVGGSTDTQYF.

This chain joins TRBV19 and TRBJ2-5; 8 positions agree with TRBD2. The germline V gene encodes CDR1 LNHDA and CDR2 SQIVND (reference sequence). Trimming took 3 bases from V and 5 from J; bases not matched to a gene: 8. The CDR3 is 15 amino acids. CDR3 sequence: CASSIRGGAGETQYF. CDR3 nucleotides: TGTGCCAGTAGTATTCGGGGGGGGGCCGGGGAGACCCAGTACTTC.

This clone has a single count. A read error may account for a junction end that differs from germline. The same CDR3 can be traced to other DNA sequences in this sample. The chain couples TRBV6-5 to TRBJ2-7; 7 bases agree with TRBD1. In germline, CDR1 is MNHEY, CDR2 SVGAGI. The CDR3 is 13 amino acids. CDR3 nucleotide sequence: TGTGCCAGCAGGAGGGACAGCTCCTATGAGCAGTACTTC. Its translation is CASRRDSSYEQYF.

This rearrangement joins TRBV2 to TRBJ1-1; perhaps TRBD1 as D (5 bases). The V gene lost 6 bases and the J gene lost 4 bases, with 12 bases spanning the gap. The CDR3 extends over 13 amino acids. In germline, CDR1 is SNHLY, CDR2 FYNNEI. CDR3 bases: TGTGCCAGCAGGGACACCTGGGGCACTGAAGCTTTCTTT. Translation: CASRDTWGTEAFF.

The chain has TRBV5-1 and TRBJ2-5; 10 bases agree with TRBD2. The J call is doubtful: the DNA matches TRBJ2-7 better. This CDR3 has 14 residues. CDR1 is SGHRS and CDR2 is YFSETQ in the germline V gene. For the CDR3, the DNA is TGCGCCAGCAGCTCCAGCGGGGGGGAGGACGAGCAGTACTTC. It encodes CASSSSGGEDEQYF.